A single TCR beta chain is shown here with its context. TCRdb keeps only in-frame clones here, not all; method: immunoSEQ multiplex PCR. The data show some 150,000 clones, just over 90% seen once. This sample was taken from a study of OX40 agonist ivuxolimab in advanced cancers. Background on the study: Participants could have had prior anti-PD-1, anti-PD-L1 or anti-CTLA-4 therapy, and less than 45% had some.

This TCR was sampled from an adult with an advanced solid tumor such as melanoma, head and neck, liver or kidney cancer. The sequencing used CD4+ or CD8+ T cells sorted from blood, collected in a trial of the OX40 agonist ivuxolimab.

DNA of the CDR3: TGCAGCGTTGAAGCCATGGGACGGTACTCCTACGAGCAGTACTTC. It is translated as CSVEAMGRYSYEQYF. The chain has TRBV29-1 and TRBJ2-7; D may match TRBD1 or TRBD2 (5 bases each). V shed 1 base and J shed 0 bases, with 13 bases lying between them. Germline values: CDR1 SQVTM, CDR2 ANQGSEA. CDR3 length: 15 residues.